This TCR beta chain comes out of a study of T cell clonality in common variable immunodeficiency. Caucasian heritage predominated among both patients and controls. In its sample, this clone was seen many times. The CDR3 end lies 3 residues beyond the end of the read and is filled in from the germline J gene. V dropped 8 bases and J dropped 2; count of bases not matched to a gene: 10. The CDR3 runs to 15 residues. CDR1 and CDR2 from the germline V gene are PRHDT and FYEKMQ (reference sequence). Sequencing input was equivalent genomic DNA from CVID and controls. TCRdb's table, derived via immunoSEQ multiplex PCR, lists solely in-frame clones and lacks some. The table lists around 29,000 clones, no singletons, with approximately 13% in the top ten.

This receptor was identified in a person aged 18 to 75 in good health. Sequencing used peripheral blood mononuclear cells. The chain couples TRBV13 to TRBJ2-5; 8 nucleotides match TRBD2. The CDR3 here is CASGPRGGGQETQYF. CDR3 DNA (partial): TGTGCCAGCGGACCTCGGGGGGGCGGACAAGAGACC.